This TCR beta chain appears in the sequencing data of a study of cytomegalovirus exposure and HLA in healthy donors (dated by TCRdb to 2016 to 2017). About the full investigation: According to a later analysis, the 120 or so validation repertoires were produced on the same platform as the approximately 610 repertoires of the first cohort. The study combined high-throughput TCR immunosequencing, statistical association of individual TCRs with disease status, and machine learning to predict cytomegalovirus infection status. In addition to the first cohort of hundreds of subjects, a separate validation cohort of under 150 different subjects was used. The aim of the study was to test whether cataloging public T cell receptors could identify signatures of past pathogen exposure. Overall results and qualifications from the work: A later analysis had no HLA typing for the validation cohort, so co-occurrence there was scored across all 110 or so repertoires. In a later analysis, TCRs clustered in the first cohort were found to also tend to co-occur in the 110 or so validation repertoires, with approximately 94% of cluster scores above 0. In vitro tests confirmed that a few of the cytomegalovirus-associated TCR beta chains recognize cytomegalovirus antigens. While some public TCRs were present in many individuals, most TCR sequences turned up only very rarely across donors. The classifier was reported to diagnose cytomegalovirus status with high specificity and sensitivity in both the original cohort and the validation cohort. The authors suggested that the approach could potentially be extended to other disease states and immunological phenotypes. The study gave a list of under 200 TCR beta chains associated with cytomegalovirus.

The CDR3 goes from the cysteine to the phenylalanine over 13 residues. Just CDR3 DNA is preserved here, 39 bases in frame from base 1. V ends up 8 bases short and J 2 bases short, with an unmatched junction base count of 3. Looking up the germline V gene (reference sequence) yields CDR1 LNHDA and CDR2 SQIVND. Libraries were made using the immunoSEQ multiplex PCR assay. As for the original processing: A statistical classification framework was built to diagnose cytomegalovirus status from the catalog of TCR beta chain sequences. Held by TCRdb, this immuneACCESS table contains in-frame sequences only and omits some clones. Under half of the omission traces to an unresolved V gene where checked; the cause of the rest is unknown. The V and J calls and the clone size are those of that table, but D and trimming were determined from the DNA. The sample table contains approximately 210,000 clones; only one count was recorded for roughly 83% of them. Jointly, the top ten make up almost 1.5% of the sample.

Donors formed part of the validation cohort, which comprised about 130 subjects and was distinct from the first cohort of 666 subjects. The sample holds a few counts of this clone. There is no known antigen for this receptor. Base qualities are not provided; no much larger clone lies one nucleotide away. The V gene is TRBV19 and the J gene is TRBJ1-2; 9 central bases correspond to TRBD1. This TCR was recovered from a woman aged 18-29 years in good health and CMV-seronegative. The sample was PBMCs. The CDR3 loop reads CASGDRGNYGYTF. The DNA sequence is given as TGTGCCAGTGGCGACAGGGGGAACTATGGCTACACCTTC.